Included here is one T cell receptor (beta chain) sequence, with context. Its cognate antigen is unknown. This sample is drawn from a study of T cells expressing NK-cell markers. The overall study: Sorted CD3+CD56+NKG2C+, CD3+CD56+NKG2C- and CD3+CD56-NKG2C+ T-cell subsets were beta-chain profiled.

CDR3 length: 16 amino acids. Germline V lookup: CDR1 SEHNR, CDR2 FQNEAQ (reference sequence). UMIs were included in TCR beta cDNA generated by 5'RACE template switching. For each CDR3 protein, TCRdb gives one entry from its re-call of the 5' RACE reads, without DNA. Here the sample table reports some 600,000 distinct CDR3 sequences. Study-level points and caveats: The CD3+CD56-NKG2C+ fraction of a handful of donors was likewise dominated by these clonotypes.

The specimen sequenced was blood T cells: a sorted CD56 or NKG2C T cell subset, CD4+ or CD8+ T cells, or bulk PBMC T cells (not recorded which). This clonotype was sampled from a man aged 18 to 30 in good health. This chain uses TRBV7-9 with TRBJ2-2; TCRdb's D call of TRBD2 is untestable without DNA. CDR3 in amino acids: CASSSWGRENTGELFF.